The 17 T cell receptor beta chains below come from one sample, sequenced in a study of blood T cells in healthy people across ages. Primed by a sample-barcoded 5' primer and a J-beta primer mix, a second PCR proceeded for about 7 to 11 cycles. TCRdb fed the 5' RACE reads into MiXCR, producing one record per CDR3 protein. The table shows 800,000 to 950,000 distinct CDR3 sequences, with about 29% occurring only once. These data also formed part of another study, on T cells of mothers and their children.

Material for sequencing was blood. The receptors here all came from a woman between 35 and 50 years old in good health.

This clonotype showed up just a few times. The chain couples TRBV2 to TRBJ2-5, with 7 bases fitting TRBD1. Trimming at V came to 10 bases and at J to 5 bases, leaving 10 bases not matched to a gene. CDR1 and CDR2 (germline): SNHLY, FYNNEI. The CDR3 sequence is 13 residues long. The CDR3 reads CATLNRGGETQYF. CDR3 coding DNA: TGTGCCACCCTGAACAGGGGCGGGGAGACCCAGTACTTC.

The CDR3 here is CASSLDVVSPLHF. Written as DNA, the CDR3 is TGCGCCAGCAGCTTGGACGTTGTTTCACCCCTCCACTTT. The J gene is TRBJ1-6, the V gene TRBV5-1; D call uncertain. The CDR3 extends over 13 amino acids. Germline V gene lookup returns CDR1 SGHRS and CDR2 YFSETQ. V gave up 0 bases and J gave up 9 bases, with 7 bases separating them. The entire variable domain, with the rest obtained from reference TRBV5-1 and TRBJ1-6, is as follows: KAGVTQTPRYLIKTRGQQVTLSCSPISGHRSVSWYQQTPGQGLQFLFEYFSETQRNKGNFPGRFSGRQFSNSRSEMNVSTLELGDSALYLCASSLDVVSPLHFGNGTRLTVT.

The sample holds many counts of this clonotype. V gene TRBV29-1 combines with J gene TRBJ2-7, with D unclear. This CDR3 comprises 16 residues. Germline values: CDR1 SQVTM, CDR2 ANQGSEA. Trimming took 3 bases from V and 7 from J, leaving 25 bases between them. The DNA for the CDR3 is TGCAGCGTTGATCAGTCGGCAGGCCTATTATTCCCGGAGCAGTACTTC. It translates to CSVDQSAGLLFPEQYF.

In the case of this clonotype: A much larger clone lies a single base off, so this may be a read error. The rearrangement joins TRBV7-9 to TRBJ2-7; D is possibly TRBD1 (5 bases). Per germline, CDR1 SEHNR and CDR2 FQNEAQ (reference sequence). The length of the CDR3 is 13 residues. CDR3 loop: CASSFDSSYDQYF. Here the CDR3 DNA reads TGTGCCAGCAGTTTCGACAGCTCCTACGATCAGTACTTC. The variable domain in full, completed from reference TRBV7-9 and TRBJ2-7, reads DTGVSQNPRHKITKRGQNVTFRCDPISEHNRLYWYRQTLGQGPEFLTYFQNEAQLEKSRLLSDRFSAERPKGSFSTLEIQRTEQGDSAMYLCASSFDSSYDQYFGPGTRLTVT.

As for this clonotype: A much larger clone lies one base from this, so it may be a read error. V gene TRBV7-9 combines with J gene TRBJ2-3; TRBD2 matches 8 bases. Germline V CDR1 and CDR2: SEHNR, FQNEAQ (reference sequence). V shed 4 bases, J shed 5 bases, and the junction held 8 bases outside the gene matches. The CDR3 is 15 amino acids. In DNA form, the CDR3 reads TGTGCCAGCAGCTCAGCGGGGGCGCGTGAAGATACGCAGTATTTT. Residues: CASSSAGAREDTQYF.

In regard to this clonotype: Being one base from a much bigger clone, this may be a read error. The chain is built from TRBV5-1 and TRBJ1-5, with D possibly TRBD1 on 6 matching bases. Germline CDR1 reads SGHRS; CDR2 reads YFSETQ. The CDR3 extends over 16 amino acids. CDR3 residues: CASSLGPGGINRPQHF. In nucleotides, the CDR3 is TGCGCCAGCAGCTTGGGGCCCGGGGGCATCAATCGGCCCCAGCATTTT. The full variable domain, in which reference TRBV5-1 and TRBJ1-5 provide the parts outside the CDR3, is KAGVTQTPRYLIKTRGQQVTLSCSPISGHRSVSWYQQTPGQGLQFLFEYFSETQRNKGNFPGRFSGRQFSNSRSEMNVSTLELGDSALYLCASSLGPGGINRPQHFGDGTRLSIL.

The chain employs TRBV9 and TRBJ2-1; a possible D gene is TRBD2 (6 bases). Trimming pared 0 bases from V and 9 bases from J, leaving 13 bases between. Germline values: CDR1 SGDLS, CDR2 YYNGEE. The CDR3 length is 14 residues. The CDR3 reads CASSVEGGGTEQFF. The CDR3 coding sequence is TGTGCCAGCAGCGTAGAGGGAGGTGGGACTGAGCAGTTCTTC.

This clonotype was counted at least ten times. The DNA is left out, because the CDR3 cannot be placed on it with certainty; the CDR3 is given as TCRdb lists it. The chain links TRBV7-2 to TRBJ1-2; TRBD1, the table's D call, lacks a check against the DNA. Per the germline V gene, CDR1 is SGHTA and CDR2 is FQGNSA. The CDR3 spans 15 residues, counting both ends. CDR3 amino acids: CASSLNSGQGYGYTF.

This clonotype showed up just a few times. This chain links TRBV28 with TRBJ2-7, with 7 bases that match TRBD1. Germline V gene data show CDR1 as MDHEN and CDR2 as SYDVKM. The CDR3 covers 15 residues. With 5 bases clipped from V and 2 bases from J, the junction kept 9 bases outside the gene matches. CDR3 DNA sequence: TGTGCCAGCAGTCAGCAGGGGGTAAGGCCCTACGAGCAGTACTTC. It encodes CASSQQGVRPYEQYF.

This clonotype showed up just a few times. At one boundary the junction diverges from the germline segment, which might be a read error. The gene calls are TRBV11-1 and TRBJ1-2; possible D gene TRBD1, 5 bases. The germline CDR1 and CDR2 sequences are SGHAT and FQDESV (reference sequence). This CDR3 region has 15 residues. The CDR3 spells CASRSSRETNYGCTF. The CDR3 nucleotides are TGTGCCAGCAGGTCGAGCAGGGAAACTAACTATGGCTGCACCTTC.

The CDR3 spells CASSIGGQPQHF. The CDR3 coding sequence is TGTGCCAGTAGTATAGGAGGACAGCCCCAGCATTTT. This chain connects TRBV19 to TRBJ1-5; D gene unclear. V was cut by 1 base and J by 7 bases, with 5 bases left in between. The CDR3 has 12 residues. Germline CDR1 is LNHDA and CDR2 is SQIVND (reference sequence).

The chain uses TRBV2 and TRBJ2-1; D is perhaps TRBD1 (5 bases). The ends were cut back, 6 bases at V and 7 bases at J, with 7 bases in the middle. Per germline, CDR1 SNHLY and CDR2 FYNNEI. This CDR3 comprises 11 residues. The CDR3 nucleotides are TGTGCCAGCAGAGGGGAAAATGAGCAGTTCTTC. Translation gives CASRGENEQFF.

This chain links TRBV20-1 with TRBJ1-2, with D perhaps matching TRBD1 (6 bases). V was trimmed by 2 bases and J by 6 bases, leaving 13 bases between them. Germline V gives CDR1 DFQATT, CDR2 SNEGSKA (reference sequence). The CDR3 contains 13 residues. Here the CDR3 reads CSARLQGTDGYTF. CDR3 bases: TGCAGTGCTAGATTGCAGGGGACGGATGGCTACACCTTC.

On this clonotype: At one boundary the junction diverges from the germline segment, which might be a read error. The V and J genes are TRBV24-1 and TRBJ2-7; a weak D match, TRBD2 (5 bases). The CDR3 extends over 14 amino acids. Germline V gene sequence: CDR1 KGHDR, CDR2 SFDVKD. The CDR3, as DNA: TGTCCCACCAGTCGGACGGGGAGCTCCTACGAGCAGTACTTC. Translating gives CPTSRTGSSYEQYF.

In its sample, this clonotype was seen many times. The rearrangement joins TRBV14 to TRBJ2-1, with TRBD1 matching 7 bases. Germline loops: CDR1 SGHDN, CDR2 FVKESK. Trimming took 4 bases from V and 4 from J; bases not matched to a gene: 7. The CDR3 runs 15 residues. The CDR3 DNA is TGTGCCAGCAGCCCCGGGACAGCAGCATACAATGAGCAGTTCTTC. This sequence encodes CASSPGTAAYNEQFF.

This clonotype was detected only a few times. This rearrangement joins TRBV28 to TRBJ1-2; D uncertain. Germline CDR1 is MDHEN and CDR2 is SYDVKM. The CDR3 has 14 amino acids. Trimming stripped 3 bases from V and 1 base from J, with 9 bases between. The CDR3 here is CASSFNTDNYGYTF. Written as DNA, the CDR3 is TGTGCCAGCAGTTTTAATACCGATAACTATGGCTACACCTTC.

This clonotype has ten or more counts. V and J are TRBV15 and TRBJ2-5; D ambiguous. The CDR3 is 15 residues long. Germline-derived CDR1 and CDR2 are LNHNV and YYDKDF (reference sequence). The V end was cut by 0 bases, the J end by 4 bases, with 12 bases between. The CDR3 region has the DNA TGTGCCACCAGCAGAGAGGCGGCGAGACTAGAGACCCAGTACTTC. This codes for CATSREAARLETQYF.